This T cell receptor beta chain was obtained from a study of early T cells in non-severe SARS-CoV-2 infection. Study-wide context: Sequencing used unsorted whole-blood bulk RNA, so chains lack pairing.

Molecules of cDNA were individually given unique molecular identifiers that were attached to them. TCRdb analysed the 5' RACE reads with MiXCR anew, one entry per CDR3 protein. The data hold some 89,000 distinct CDR3 sequences, with 9.5% to 12% observed a single time. This clonotype was recorded at least ten times. The antigen remains undetermined. CDR1 is DFQATT and CDR2 is SNEGSKA in the germline V gene (reference sequence). Trimming took 2 bases from V and 4 from J, leaving 11 bases between them. This CDR3 has 13 residues. Overall study results and limits: Sequences matched to VDJdb favored anti-spike CD8 responses, while private and CD4 specificities were missed.

The V and J genes are TRBV20-1 and TRBJ1-2; D uncertain. The sample consisted of whole blood, taken at baseline. This TCR derives from an adult who was a healthcare worker with PCR-confirmed SARS-CoV-2 infection or an uninfected control (not recorded which). In DNA form, the CDR3 reads TGCAGTGCTAGAACTGACCACCGCTATGGCTACACCTTC. Translating gives CSARTDHRYGYTF.